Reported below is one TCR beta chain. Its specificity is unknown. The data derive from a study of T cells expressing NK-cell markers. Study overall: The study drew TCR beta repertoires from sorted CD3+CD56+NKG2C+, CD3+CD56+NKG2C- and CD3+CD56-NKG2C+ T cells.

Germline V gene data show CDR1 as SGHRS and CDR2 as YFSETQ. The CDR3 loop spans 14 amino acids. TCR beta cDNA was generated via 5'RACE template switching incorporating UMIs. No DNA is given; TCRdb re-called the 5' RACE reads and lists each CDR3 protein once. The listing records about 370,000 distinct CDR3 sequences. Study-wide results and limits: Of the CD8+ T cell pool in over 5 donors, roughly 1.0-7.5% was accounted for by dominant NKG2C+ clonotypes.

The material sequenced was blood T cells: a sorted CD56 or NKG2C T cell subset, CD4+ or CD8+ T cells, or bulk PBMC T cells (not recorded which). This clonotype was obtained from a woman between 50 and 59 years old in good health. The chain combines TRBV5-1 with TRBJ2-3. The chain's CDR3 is CASSIGSAADTQYF.